This T cell receptor (beta chain) originates from a study of Ad26.COV2.S vaccination and SARS-CoV-2 variants. About this clone: Its target is not known.

General study findings and limits: The TCR-based breadth and depth measures might underestimate overall T cell responses. Researchers reported similar non-spike TCR breadth in vaccine and placebo recipients.

The CDR3 is 13 amino acids. Between the trimmed V and J ends, which lost 5 bases and 2 bases, there was a span of 9 bases. Germline V gene lookup returns CDR1 LNHDA and CDR2 SQIVND (reference sequence). The data were produced by immunoSEQ multiplex PCR, yet TCRdb's version contains in-frame clones alone and is incomplete. Of 120,000 to 150,000 clones in the sample, 86% were seen once. The receptor was derived from a human donor who had recovered from COVID-19. The sample was peripheral blood, taken after recovery from COVID-19. The chain joins TRBV19 to TRBJ1-1; a possible D gene is TRBD1 (5 bases). Here the CDR3 DNA reads TGTGCCAGTAGTTGGGGGATAAACACTGAAGCTTTCTTT. As protein: CASSWGINTEAFF.